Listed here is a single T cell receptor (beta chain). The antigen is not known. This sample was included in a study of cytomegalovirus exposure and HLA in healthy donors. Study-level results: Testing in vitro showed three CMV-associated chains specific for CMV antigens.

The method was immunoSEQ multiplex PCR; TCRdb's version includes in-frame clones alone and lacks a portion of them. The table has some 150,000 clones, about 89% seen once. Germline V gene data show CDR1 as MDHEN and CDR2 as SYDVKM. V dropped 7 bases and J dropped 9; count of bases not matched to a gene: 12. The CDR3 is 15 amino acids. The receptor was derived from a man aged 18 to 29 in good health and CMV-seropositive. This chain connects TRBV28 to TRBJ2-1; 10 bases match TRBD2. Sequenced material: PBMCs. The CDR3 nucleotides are TGTGCCAGCATGGAACTAGCGGGATCGGGGAGTGAGCAGTTCTTC. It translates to CASMELAGSGSEQFF.